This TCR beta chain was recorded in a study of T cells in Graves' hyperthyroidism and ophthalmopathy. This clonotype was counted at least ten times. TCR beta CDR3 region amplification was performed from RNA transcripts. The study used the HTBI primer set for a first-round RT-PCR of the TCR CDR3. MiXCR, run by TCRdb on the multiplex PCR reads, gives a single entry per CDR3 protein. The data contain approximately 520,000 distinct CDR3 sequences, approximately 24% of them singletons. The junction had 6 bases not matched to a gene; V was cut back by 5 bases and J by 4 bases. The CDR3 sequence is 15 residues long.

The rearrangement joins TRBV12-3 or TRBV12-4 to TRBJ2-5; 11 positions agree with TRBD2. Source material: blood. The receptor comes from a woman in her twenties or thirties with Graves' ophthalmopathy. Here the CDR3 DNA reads TGTGCCAGCAGTCCCATAGCGGGGGGGCGAGAGACCCAGTACTTC. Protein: CASSPIAGGRETQYF.